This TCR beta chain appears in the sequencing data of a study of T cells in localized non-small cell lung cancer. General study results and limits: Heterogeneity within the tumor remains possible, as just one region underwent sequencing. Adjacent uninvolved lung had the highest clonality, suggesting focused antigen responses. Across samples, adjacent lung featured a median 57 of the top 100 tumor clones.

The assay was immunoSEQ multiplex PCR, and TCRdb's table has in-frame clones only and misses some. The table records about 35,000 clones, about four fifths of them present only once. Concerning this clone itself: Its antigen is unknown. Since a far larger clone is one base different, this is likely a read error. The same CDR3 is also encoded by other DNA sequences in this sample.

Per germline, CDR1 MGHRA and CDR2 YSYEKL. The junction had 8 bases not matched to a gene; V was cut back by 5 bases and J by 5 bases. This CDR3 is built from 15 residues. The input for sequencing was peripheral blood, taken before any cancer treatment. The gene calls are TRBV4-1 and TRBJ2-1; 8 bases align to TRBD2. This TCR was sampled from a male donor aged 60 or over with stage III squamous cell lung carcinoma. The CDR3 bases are TGCGCCAGCAGCTTAGTTGATAGCGGGAACAATGAGCAGTTCTTC. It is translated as CASSLVDSGNNEQFF.